The sequence of this T cell receptor (beta chain) was determined in a study of identical twins. The study, taken as a whole, reports: Beta out-of-frame sequences showed weaker excess twin sharing.

TCRdb processed the 5' RACE reads anew with MiXCR; each CDR3 protein has one entry. This table has roughly 710,000 distinct CDR3 sequences, less than 7% appearing once. This clonotype has just one count. Antigen specificity is unknown. The germline gives CDR1 SGHVS, CDR2 FQNEAQ. V was pared by 8 bases and J by 5 bases, with 9 bases of the junction left unmatched. The CDR3 length is 13 residues. The chain recombines TRBV7-8 with TRBJ2-7, with 7 bases aligning to TRBD2. The clonotype originates from a man aged 18-30 years in good health. The sequencing input was naive T cells sorted from blood. CDR3 DNA: TGTGCCAGCTCCTCTAGCGGATCAGACGAGCAGTACGTC. This sequence encodes CASSSSGSDEQYV.